Each of the 10 T cell receptor beta chains below was sequenced from the same sample in a study of T cells after yellow fever vaccination. A single record per CDR3 protein comes from TCRdb applying MiXCR to the 5' RACE reads. The repertoire consists of hundreds of thousands of distinct CDR3 sequences, with roughly 17% occurring once and the leading ten covering about 18%. Sequenced here: PBMCs, sampled 5 days after the first yellow fever vaccination. These TCRs come from a man aged 18 to 29 who received the YFV17D yellow fever vaccine.

The rearrangement links TRBV12-3 or TRBV12-4 to TRBJ2-7; D may be TRBD2 (6 bases). This CDR3 is built from 14 residues. The ends were cut back, 3 bases at V and 5 bases at J, with 14 bases in the middle. The CDR3 loop reads CASSFGGGVDEQYV. In nucleotides, the CDR3 is TGTGCCAGCAGTTTCGGAGGAGGGGTCGACGAGCAGTACGTC.

This clonotype was recorded a few times. This chain uses TRBV20-1 with TRBJ2-1; 9 bases are a match to TRBD2. The CDR3 sequence is 14 residues long. Germline V CDR1 and CDR2: DFQATT, SNEGSKA (reference sequence). With V trimmed by 6 bases and J by 6 bases, 9 bases remained unmatched. The CDR3 coding sequence is TGCAGTGCCCCCTTTCGAGCGGGGGGCAATGAGCAGTTCTTC. Translating gives CSAPFRAGGNEQFF.

In this sample, this clonotype turned up a few times. The rearrangement links TRBV4-2 to TRBJ1-1; D is unclear. Trimming stripped 1 base from V and 1 base from J, with 10 bases between. This CDR3 is 15 amino acids long. The V gene's germline CDR1 is LGHNA and CDR2 YNFKEQ. CDR3 residues: CASSQGGVWNTEAFF. CDR3 sequence (DNA): TGTGCCAGCAGCCAAGGTGGGGTGTGGAACACTGAAGCTTTCTTT.

This clonotype was observed a handful of times. The rearrangement joins TRBV5-6 to TRBJ2-2, with D perhaps matching TRBD1 (6 bases). V lost 4 bases and J 7 bases, leaving 17 bases between the germline ends. CDR3 length: 15 residues. Germline-derived CDR1 and CDR2 are SGHDT and YYEEEE. The CDR3 sequence: CASSQRDTRGGELFF. In nucleotides, the CDR3 is TGTGCCAGCAGCCAACGGGACACCCGGGGCGGGGAGCTGTTTTTT.

This chain links TRBV20-1 with TRBJ1-2; D remains ambiguous. The CDR3 has 11 amino acids. Germline V CDR1 and CDR2: DFQATT, SNEGSKA (reference sequence). Trimming pared 6 bases from V and 7 bases from J, leaving 12 bases between. The CDR3 spells CSAGGLSGYTF. In DNA form, the CDR3 reads TGCAGTGCAGGCGGACTTTCTGGCTACACCTTC.

This clonotype was detected ten times or more. This sequence joins TRBV18 and TRBJ2-2; possible D gene TRBD1, 5 bases. Germline loops: CDR1 KGHSH, CDR2 LQKENI. The CDR3 extends over 15 amino acids. Between the trimmed V and J ends, which lost 1 base and 0 bases, there was a span of 6 bases. CDR3 DNA sequence: TGTGCCAGCTCACCACAGGGGACGAACACCGGGGAGCTGTTTTTT. This translates into CASSPQGTNTGELFF.

This clonotype was observed a handful of times. The chain uses TRBV7-2 and TRBJ2-5; possibly TRBD2 for D (6 bases). This CDR3 is 15 amino acids long. Germline CDR1 and CDR2: SGHTA and FQGNSA. V lost 1 base and J 3 bases, leaving 12 bases between the germline ends. The CDR3 DNA reads TGTGCCAGCAGCTTAGGGGCTCGGGAGAAAGAGACCCAGTACTTC. This encodes CASSLGAREKETQYF.

This chain joins TRBV6-2 or TRBV6-3 and TRBJ2-1; D remains unclear. From germline, CDR1 is MNHEY and CDR2 SVGEGT. V lost 3 bases to trimming and J lost 4 bases, with 10 bases between them. The CDR3 sequence is 14 residues long. DNA for the CDR3: TGTGCCAGCAGTTATACCACAGCTTACAATGAGCAGTTCTTC. Protein: CASSYTTAYNEQFF.

This clonotype turned up a few times. The chain has TRBV3-1 and TRBJ2-3; D gene uncertain. V was shortened by 4 bases and J by 5 bases, with 7 bases between the two germline ends. The CDR3 spans 12 residues. Looked up from germline, CDR1 is LGHDT and CDR2 is YNNKEL (reference sequence). The CDR3 DNA reads as TGTGCCAGCAGCCGGTGGTTAGATACGCAGTATTTT. This gives the protein CASSRWLDTQYF.

This chain uses TRBV12-5 with TRBJ1-3; TRBD1 might be the D (5 bases). V lost 0 bases and J 1 base, leaving 16 bases between the germline ends. The CDR3 runs to 18 residues. CDR1 LGHNT and CDR2 FRNRAP come from the germline V gene. In DNA, the CDR3 is TGTGCTAGTGGTTTGGTAATGGGGCAGCCAGTTTCTGGAAACACCATATATTTT. It codes for CASGLVMGQPVSGNTIYF.